Listed below are T cell receptor beta chains from one sample, sequenced in a study of blood T cell repertoires in COVID-19. The method was immunoSEQ multiplex PCR; TCRdb's version includes in-frame clones alone and lacks a portion of them. Among about 110,000 clones listed, over 75% were seen once. Source material: peripheral blood. These receptors were obtained from a man in his 70s with active or convalescent COVID-19. The CDR3 runs from the conserved cysteine through the conserved F or W. The order of the fields is V gene, clone size, D gene, J gene, CDR3 DNA, CDR3 protein. The D gene is left open where the match is weak. Not every row has a clone size; where given, it reads once, few, many or a size class.

>TRBV27|.|TRBD2|TRBJ2-1
TGTGCCAGCAAGGAAAGGGGACTAGCGGGAGGGAACAATGAGCAGTTCTTC
CASKERGLAGGNNEQFF
>TRBV6-6|once|TRBD1|TRBJ2-7
TGTGCCAGCAGTTACGGAGGACAGGGCGGGTACGAGCAGTACTTC
CASSYGGQGGYEQYF
>TRBV28|.|TRBD2|TRBJ2-3
TGTGCCAGCAGCATGGGACTAGCGGGACGCACAGATACGCAGTATTTT
CASSMGLAGRTDTQYF
>TRBV2|.|TRBD1|TRBJ1-2
TGTGCCAGCAGTGTCGGACAGGGAAGTTATGGCTACACCTTC
CASSVGQGSYGYTF
>TRBV30|.|TRBD1|TRBJ2-2
TGTGCCTGGAGTGCGGGACAGGGGAACACCGGGGAGCTGTTTTTT
CAWSAGQGNTGELFF
>TRBV4-1|.|TRBD1|TRBJ2-7
TGCGCCAGCAGCCCGGTGAGGGACAGGCGAACCTACGAGCAGTACTTC
CASSPVRDRRTYEQYF
>TRBV5-1|few|.|TRBJ2-3
TGCGCCAGCAGCCTTAGCACAGATACGCAGTATTTT
CASSLSTDTQYF
>TRBV9|.|.|TRBJ1-4
TGTGCCAGCAGCGTAGGCCTGGACATAGATGAAAAACTGTTTTTT
CASSVGLDIDEKLFF
>TRBV28|.|TRBD1|TRBJ1-1
TGTGCCAGCAGTCCCCCCTACAGGGGGGGTAAGGCTGAAGCTTTCTTT
CASSPPYRGGKAEAFF
>TRBV19|.|TRBD1|TRBJ2-7
TGTGCCAGTAGTATCGGGACAGGCTCCTACGAGCAGTACTTC
CASSIGTGSYEQYF
>TRBV19|.|TRBD2|TRBJ2-7
TGTGCCAGTAGTCCTATTGGGACTAGCGGAAACTACGAGCAGTACTTC
CASSPIGTSGNYEQYF
>TRBV30|.|.|TRBJ1-1
TGTGCCTGGAGAGGACAGATGAACACTGAAGCTTTCTTT
CAWRGQMNTEAFF
>TRBV9|.|.|TRBJ2-1
TGTGCCAGCAGCGTTCGCGGGGAAGGTGAGCAGTTCTTC
CASSVRGEGEQFF
>TRBV24-1|.|TRBD1|TRBJ2-7
TGTGCCACCAGTGACCCTAGTGGGACAGGGGGCCTCTACGAGCAGTACTTC
CATSDPSGTGGLYEQYF
>TRBV2|.|TRBD1|TRBJ1-2
TGTGCCAGCACTGAGGACAGGGTGGTCTATGGCTACACCTTC
CASTEDRVVYGYTF
>TRBV11-2|.|TRBD1|TRBJ1-1
TGTGCCAGCAGCCAAACAGGGGGCACTGAAGCTTTCTTT
CASSQTGGTEAFF
>TRBV2|.|TRBD1|TRBJ1-1
TGTGCCAGCAAAGGGACAGGCAGGAACACTGAAGCTTTCTTT
CASKGTGRNTEAFF
>TRBV29-1|once|TRBD2|TRBJ2-1
TGCAGCGTTGAACCCGGACTAGCATACAATGAGCAGTTCTTC
CSVEPGLAYNEQFF
>TRBV5-1|.|TRBD2|TRBJ2-2
TGCGCCAGCAGCGAAGCGGGAGTTCCGACCGGGGAGCTGTTTTTT
CASSEAGVPTGELFF
>TRBV5-1|.|TRBD1|TRBJ2-7
TGCGCCAGCAGTTCCGGGACAGGGTTCGGGCAGCAGTACTTC
CASSSGTGFGQQYF
>TRBV6-1|.|TRBD2|TRBJ2-5
TGTGCCAGCAGTGAAGGGACTAGCGGGACGAAGACCCAGTACTTC
CASSEGTSGTKTQYF
>TRBV29-1|.|TRBD2|TRBJ2-1
TGCAGCGGCAACCTAGCGGGGGGGCTTGAGCAGTTCTTC
CSGNLAGGLEQFF
>TRBV11-2|.|.|TRBJ1-4
TGTGCCAGCAGCTTAGTCCGGGGACTAGAGGATGAAAAACTGTTTTTT
CASSLVRGLEDEKLFF
>TRBV28|.|.|TRBJ2-7
TGTGCCAGCAGTGCGATACTCTACGAGCAGTACTTC
CASSAILYEQYF
>TRBV19|.|TRBD1|TRBJ1-2
TGTGCCAGTAGTATAATACGACAGGGCAAAAGCGGCTACACCTTC
CASSIIRQGKSGYTF
>TRBV19|.|TRBD2|TRBJ2-1
TGTGCCAGTAGCCGACCCAGCGGGAGGGCCTTCGGAGGCAATGAGCAGTTCTTC
CASSRPSGRAFGGNEQFF
>TRBV5-1|.|TRBD2|TRBJ2-1
TGCGCCAGCAGCTTGGACGGCGGGAGCTCCTACAATGAGCAGTTCTTC
CASSLDGGSSYNEQFF
>TRBV5-1|few|TRBD1|TRBJ1-5
TGCGCCAGCAGCTTGGGGGACAGGGGCAATCAGCCCCAGCATTTT
CASSLGDRGNQPQHF
>TRBV28|.|.|TRBJ1-1
TGTGCCAGCAGTTTAAACAGGGCCGGTAACACTGAAGCTTTCTTT
CASSLNRAGNTEAFF
>TRBV5-8|.|TRBD1|TRBJ2-7
TGTGCCAGCAGCTTGCGGGACAGACTAAACGAGCAGTACTTC
CASSLRDRLNEQYF
>TRBV5-4|.|.|TRBJ1-2
TGTGCCAGCAGCCACACAGGGAACTATGGCTACACCTTC
CASSHTGNYGYTF
>TRBV5-1|.|.|TRBJ1-2
TGCGCCAGCAGTCCTACCCAGGGGAACCGATATGGCTACACCTTC
CASSPTQGNRYGYTF
>TRBV18|.|.|TRBJ2-2
TGTGCCAGCTCACCGGTCGCGGATAACACCGGGGAGCTGTTTTTT
CASSPVADNTGELFF
>TRBV11-2|once|TRBD1|TRBJ1-3
TGTGCCAGCAGCTTAACAGGGGGAAGAAACACCATATATTTT
CASSLTGGRNTIYF
>TRBV19|.|TRBD1|TRBJ2-6
TGTGCCAGTAGTGACAGGGGGCTCGTTGGGGCCAACGTCCTGACTTTC
CASSDRGLVGANVLTF
>TRBV5-1|.|TRBD2|TRBJ2-1
TGCGCCAGCACGACCGGAAGCGGGGGCCTTCATGAGCAGTTCTTC
CASTTGSGGLHEQFF
>TRBV28|.|TRBD1|TRBJ1-2
TGTGCCAGCAGGGTACCGGGACAGGGAGTTCTCTATGGCTACACCTTC
CASRVPGQGVLYGYTF
>TRBV5-1|.|TRBD1|TRBJ2-1
TGCGCCAGCAGCGACAGGGACTACAATGAGCAGTTCTTC
CASSDRDYNEQFF
>TRBV6-4|few|.|TRBJ2-2
TGTGCCAGCAGCGCCGACAGGCTAAACACCGGGGAGCTGTTTTTT
CASSADRLNTGELFF
>TRBV5-6|.|.|TRBJ2-7
TGTGCCAGCAGCTTGCGGGGTTCAACCTACGAGCAGTACTTC
CASSLRGSTYEQYF
>TRBV12-1|few|.|TRBJ1-6
TGTGCCAGCAGCCCCGCAGGACAGACAATTTATTCACCCCTCCACTTT
CASSPAGQTIYSPLHF
>TRBV11-2|few|TRBD2|TRBJ2-1
TGTGCCAGCAGCGCGTCCGGGACTAGTATTGATGAGCAGTTCTTC
CASSASGTSIDEQFF
>TRBV6-5|once|TRBD1|TRBJ1-2
TGTGCCAGCACCCGGGACAGGGATGGCTACACCTTC
CASTRDRDGYTF
>TRBV18|.|.|TRBJ1-1
TGTGCCAGCTCACCACCGAGGGGGAAAACAGTATTGGCTGAAGCTTTCTTT
CASSPPRGKTVLAEAFF
>TRBV19|.|TRBD2|TRBJ2-3
TGTGCCAGTAGTAGCCCCGGGGGTAGCGGGCCTATCCCACAACGCACAGATACGCAGTATTTT
CASSSPGGSGPIPQRTDTQYF
>TRBV30|.|TRBD1|TRBJ1-2
TGTGCCTGGAGTGGAGACAGGGGGGATGGCTACACCTTC
CAWSGDRGDGYTF
>TRBV11-2|.|.|TRBJ1-1
TGTGCCAGCAGCTTAGGGAGACAGTACTTGAACACTGAAGCTTTCTTT
CASSLGRQYLNTEAFF
>TRBV2|.|TRBD1|TRBJ2-5
TGTGCCAGCAGTGCAGAAGGGGGCAAGACCCAGTACTTC
CASSAEGGKTQYF
>TRBV5-1|once|.|TRBJ1-1
TGCGCCAGCAGCTTTGAGGGAATGAACACTGAAGCTTTCTTT
CASSFEGMNTEAFF
>TRBV21-1|.|.|TRBJ2-6
TGTGCCTGCTGGGGACTTCTCTGTGAGGCCAACGTCCTGACTTTC
CACWGLLCEANVLTF
>TRBV2|.|.|TRBJ1-2
TGTGCCAGCAGTGAGGACTTTCCCCAGGGCTACACCTTC
CASSEDFPQGYTF
>TRBV5-1|.|TRBD1|TRBJ1-1
TGCGCCAGCAGCGGGACAGGGTTCTCTCGAACTGAAGCTTTCTTT
CASSGTGFSRTEAFF
>TRBV30|.|.|TRBJ2-1
TGTGCCTGGAGTGTAGTGACTGGGGGCATGTACAATGAGCAGTTCTTC
CAWSVVTGGMYNEQFF
>TRBV3-1/TRBV3-2|.|.|TRBJ2-5
TGTGCCAGCAGACTACAGGGTTCCGAGACCCAGTACTTC
CASRLQGSETQYF
>TRBV5-1|.|.|TRBJ1-2
TGCGCCAGCAGCTCGACCTCAGGGGCCTATAGCTATGGCTACACCTTC
CASSSTSGAYSYGYTF
>TRBV3-1/TRBV3-2|.|.|TRBJ1-1
TGTGCCAGCAGCCGAAGAGCCTACGCGACTGAAGCTTTCTTT
CASSRRAYATEAFF